A selection of T cell receptor beta chains follows, all from one sample in a study of Ad26.COV2.S vaccination and SARS-CoV-2 variants. Measured with immunoSEQ multiplex PCR; TCRdb has only the in-frame clones, and not every one. The sample yields around 400,000 clones, around 82% seen once. Sequenced here: peripheral blood, sampled in a trial of Ad26.COV2.S vaccine versus placebo. Receptors originate from a person aged 18-65 years who received the Ad26.COV2.S COVID-19 vaccine or a placebo. CDR3s include the opening cysteine and the closing phenylalanine or tryptophan. The D gene is left open where the match is weak. The size field is filled for only some rows; it gives once, few, many or a size class.

d_call | j_call | clone_size | v_call | cdr3_aa | cdr3_nt
. | TRBJ1-2 | . | TRBV12-3/TRBV12-4 | CASSSRFGGYTF | TGTGCCAGCAGTTCCCGATTCGGTGGCTACACCTTC
. | TRBJ2-5 | . | TRBV12-5 | CASGLEEETQYF | TGTGCTAGTGGTTTGGAGGAGGAGACCCAGTACTTC
TRBD2 | TRBJ2-7 | once | TRBV9 | CASSQSGLAHEQYF | TGTGCCAGCAGCCAGTCCGGACTAGCCCACGAGCAGTACTTC
. | TRBJ1-3 | . | TRBV11-2 | CASSPQSRASGNTIYF | TGTGCCAGCAGCCCCCAGAGTAGGGCCTCTGGAAACACCATATATTTT
. | TRBJ2-7 | . | TRBV7-2 | CASSPRTYEQYF | TGTGCCAGCAGCCCCAGAACCTACGAGCAGTACTTC
. | TRBJ1-4 | few | TRBV11-3 | CASSHDGYNEKLFF | TGTGCCAGCAGCCATGACGGATATAATGAAAAACTGTTTTTT
TRBD2 | TRBJ2-3 | . | TRBV5-4 | CASSLTSGSLADTQYF | TGTGCCAGCAGCTTAACTAGCGGGAGCTTGGCAGATACGCAGTATTTT
TRBD2 | TRBJ2-1 | few | TRBV24-1 | CATSDPGTSGGEQFF | TGTGCCACCAGTGATCCCGGGACTAGCGGGGGTGAGCAGTTCTTC
TRBD1 | TRBJ1-1 | few | TRBV7-2 | CASSLQGSTEAFF | TGTGCCAGCAGCCTACAGGGGAGTACTGAAGCTTTCTTT
. | TRBJ1-5 | . | TRBV19 | CASSINSHYSNQPQHF | TGTGCCAGTAGTATCAACAGCCATTATAGCAATCAGCCCCAGCATTTT
TRBD1 | TRBJ1-5 | . | TRBV6-5 | CASGRQGNQPQHF | TGTGCCAGCGGGAGACAGGGGAATCAGCCCCAGCATTTT
. | TRBJ2-3 | . | TRBV5-1 | CASSLGFRSTTDTQYF | TGCGCCAGCAGCTTGGGGTTTCGCTCCACGACAGATACGCAGTATTTT
TRBD1 | TRBJ1-1 | . | TRBV7-8 | CASSPGTVLEAFF | TGTGCCAGCAGCCCCGGGACAGTCCTAGAAGCTTTCTTT
. | TRBJ1-2 | . | TRBV4-2 | CASSQDSSGTDYGYTF | TGTGCCAGCAGCCAAGATTCGTCGGGGACCGACTATGGCTACACCTTC
. | TRBJ2-2 | . | TRBV19 | CASTDGPGWDTGELFF | TGTGCCAGTACCGACGGCCCTGGATGGGACACCGGGGAGCTGTTTTTT
. | TRBJ1-2 | few | TRBV7-2 | CASSLVGGGGTF | TGTGCCAGCAGCTTAGTCGGCGGGGGAGGGACCTTC
TRBD2 | TRBJ2-3 | . | TRBV7-9 | CASSDAGTSGHTDTQYF | TGTGCCAGCAGCGATGCCGGGACTAGCGGACACACAGATACGCAGTATTTT
TRBD1 | TRBJ2-3 | . | TRBV5-1 | CASSLAATGGASSTDTQYF | TGCGCCAGCAGCTTGGCCGCAACAGGGGGCGCTTCAAGCACAGATACGCAGTATTTT
. | TRBJ2-3 | . | TRBV18 | CASSPRDSPTDTQYF | TGTGCCAGCTCACCACGGGATAGCCCGACAGATACGCAGTATTTT
. | TRBJ2-3 | . | TRBV7-2 | CASSLGGPPDTQYF | TGTGCCAGCAGCTTAGGGGGCCCTCCAGATACGCAGTATTTT
. | TRBJ2-3 | . | TRBV24-1 | CATSDFKSSGRTDTQYF | TGTGCCACCAGTGATTTTAAGTCCTCGGGCCGAACAGATACGCAGTATTTT
TRBD2 | TRBJ2-7 | . | TRBV27 | CASSWTSGSYEQYF | TGTGCCAGCAGTTGGACTAGCGGGTCCTACGAGCAGTACTTC
. | TRBJ1-2 | . | TRBV6-5 | CASSYSFSYGYTF | TGTGCCAGCAGTTACTCGTTTTCGTATGGCTACACCTTC
. | TRBJ1-4 | few | TRBV7-2 | CASSRRRGMANEKLFF | TGTGCCAGCAGCCGCAGACGGGGCATGGCTAATGAAAAACTGTTTTTT
. | TRBJ1-5 | few | TRBV19 | CASSIWGREPQHF | TGTGCCAGTAGTATATGGGGGCGTGAGCCCCAGCATTTT
. | TRBJ1-3 | . | TRBV9 | CASSSQGYSGNTIYF | TGTGCCAGCAGCTCACAGGGCTACTCTGGAAACACCATATATTTT
TRBD1 | TRBJ1-2 | . | TRBV19 | CASSIQGAGGYTF | TGTGCCAGTTCCATTCAGGGGGCTGGTGGCTACACCTTC
. | TRBJ2-3 | few | TRBV5-1 | CASFTGRLGDTQYF | TGCGCCAGCTTCACCGGGAGATTGGGGGATACGCAGTATTTT
. | TRBJ1-4 | . | TRBV5-5 | CASSLTNEKLFF | TGTGCCAGCAGTTTAACTAATGAAAAACTGTTTTTT
. | TRBJ1-3 | . | TRBV7-2 | CASSSQRNTIYF | TGTGCCAGCAGCTCGCAGAGAAACACCATATATTTT
TRBD1 | TRBJ2-7 | once | TRBV7-7 | CASSLGTGYSSEQYF | TGTGCCAGCAGCTTAGGGACAGGGTATTCGTCAGAGCAGTACTTC
. | TRBJ2-2 | . | TRBV5-1 | CASSAPNTGELFF | TGCGCCAGCAGCGCCCCTAACACCGGGGAGCTGTTTTTT
. | TRBJ1-1 | . | TRBV5-6 | CASSLWGLTNTEAFF | TGTGCCAGCAGCCTATGGGGACTTACGAACACTGAAGCTTTCTTT
. | TRBJ1-2 | . | TRBV6-5 | CASSPLTLNYGYTF | TGTGCCAGCAGTCCCTTGACCCTGAACTATGGCTACACCTTC
. | TRBJ2-5 | . | TRBV6-5 | CASREVRTGETQYF | TGTGCCAGCAGGGAGGTGAGGACGGGGGAGACCCAGTACTTC
TRBD1 | TRBJ1-6 | . | TRBV27 | CASSPPGQGKSPLHF | TGTGCCAGCAGTCCTCCGGGACAGGGAAAATCACCCCTCCACTTT
. | TRBJ2-1 | once | TRBV4-3 | CASSQSGSYNEQFF | TGCGCCAGCAGCCAAAGCGGGTCTTACAATGAGCAGTTCTTC
. | TRBJ2-3 | . | TRBV5-1 | CASSFRGGSADTQYF | TGCGCCAGCAGCTTCCGTGGGGGGAGCGCAGATACGCAGTATTTT
TRBD1 | TRBJ1-1 | few | TRBV5-3 | CARSSTPTGTGTNTEAFF | TGTGCCAGAAGCTCCACTCCTACCGGGACAGGGACGAACACTGAAGCTTTCTTT
. | TRBJ2-7 | . | TRBV7-8 | CASSLNPRYYEQYF | TGTGCCAGCAGCTTAAACCCCAGATACTACGAGCAGTACTTC
. | TRBJ1-2 | . | TRBV5-1 | CASSPPDYYGYTF | TGCGCCAGCAGTCCACCGGATTACTATGGCTACACCTTC
TRBD2 | TRBJ2-7 | . | TRBV14 | CASSAGTSYEQYF | TGTGCCAGCTCCGCCGGGACTAGCTACGAGCAGTACTTC
TRBD2 | TRBJ2-7 | . | TRBV29-1 | CSVLGLAGETYEQYF | TGCAGCGTCCTCGGACTAGCGGGAGAAACCTACGAGCAGTACTTC
TRBD2 | TRBJ2-3 | . | TRBV29-1 | CSVASSGITDTQYF | TGCAGCGTTGCTTCTAGCGGTATTACAGATACGCAGTATTTT
. | TRBJ2-3 | . | TRBV10-3 | CAISESRGGLTDTQYF | TGTGCCATCAGTGAGTCGAGGGGGGGGCTGACAGATACGCAGTATTTT
TRBD2 | TRBJ2-3 | . | TRBV11-2 | CASSFRTGTSGRTDTQYF | TGTGCCAGCAGCTTCCGAACCGGGACTAGCGGGAGGACAGATACGCAGTATTTT
. | TRBJ1-5 | . | TRBV10-1 | CASSELGGSNQPQHF | TGCGCCAGCAGTGAGTTGGGGGGAAGCAATCAGCCCCAGCATTTT
. | TRBJ1-1 | . | TRBV7-3 | CASSLRGADEAFF | TGTGCCAGCAGCTTAAGGGGAGCCGACGAAGCTTTCTTT
. | TRBJ1-5 | . | TRBV6-5 | CASSWGFQPQHF | TGTGCCAGCAGTTGGGGGTTTCAGCCCCAGCATTTT
TRBD1 | TRBJ2-5 | . | TRBV4-1 | CASSQSSGGRETQYF | TGCGCCAGCAGCCAATCGTCAGGGGGTCGGGAGACCCAGTACTTC
. | TRBJ1-1 | . | TRBV15 | CATSFSAGNTEAFF | TGTGCCACCAGCTTTTCCGCAGGCAACACTGAAGCTTTCTTT
. | TRBJ1-4 | . | TRBV3-1/TRBV3-2 | CASSQGRGGSGKLFF | TGTGCCAGCAGCCAAGGCCGGGGGGGCTCGGGAAAACTGTTTTTT